This T cell receptor beta chain was sequenced for a study of cytomegalovirus exposure and HLA in healthy donors. Across the study: From donors who were HLA-typed, an early data release held 80 million or so unique TCRs.

This CDR3 spans 16 amino acids. The V end lost 3 bases, the J end lost 6 bases, and 21 bases lay between the germline ends. Germline assignment: CDR1 SGHRS and CDR2 YFSETQ. The study ran its PCR with 60 Vbeta and 13 Jbeta primers. The assay was immunoSEQ multiplex PCR, and TCRdb's table has in-frame clones only and misses some. The data show about 160,000 clones, around four fifths seen once. The source material was PBMCs. V usage is TRBV5-1 and J usage is TRBJ1-2, with TRBD1 as a possible D gene (6 bases). The sequence was collected from a male donor in good health and CMV-seropositive. Here the CDR3 DNA reads TGCGCCAGCAGCTCCGGGAGGTCCGGGGGCGGTGATGGCTACACCTTC. It codes for CASSSGRSGGGDGYTF.